One and the same sample provided the 7 T cell receptor beta chains below, sequenced in a study of regulatory T cells in long-lasting Graves disease. Time point denoted: newly diagnosed GD, antithyroid drugs for less than 3 months. The TCR library used RNA extracted from PBMCs. Assembly of TCR beta libraries relied on iRepertoire HTBI primers together with Arm-PCR of CDR3 regions. MiXCR was run by TCRdb on the multiplex PCR reads, yielding one entry per CDR3 protein. The sample yields 550,000 or so distinct CDR3 sequences, 9.5% to 15% seen once. These same records also appear under a second study, on T cells in Graves' hyperthyroidism and ophthalmopathy.

The specimen comprised peripheral blood mononuclear cells (PBMCs), sampled at new diagnosis, from a patient treated with antithyroid drugs. The receptors derive from a woman aged 30 to 39 with Graves disease.

This clonotype was seen only a few times. CDR3 coding DNA: TGTGCCAGCAGCTGGACAGTTCCTAACACCGGGGAGCTGTTTTTT. Translated: CASSWTVPNTGELFF. V usage is TRBV6-1 and J usage is TRBJ2-2; the D gene is possibly TRBD1 (6 bases). Germline assignment: CDR1 MNHNS and CDR2 SASEGT. V dropped 6 bases and J dropped 2 bases, with 13 bases sitting between them. This CDR3 spans 15 amino acids.

This clonotype was picked up many times. The V gene is TRBV12-3 or TRBV12-4, the J gene TRBJ2-1; 7 bases agree with TRBD2. There are 14 residues in the CDR3. Trimming removed 6 bases from V and 6 bases from J; junction bases left unmatched: 8. The CDR3 protein is CASRRGGKVNEQFF. The CDR3 DNA sequence: TGTGCCAGCAGAAGGGGAGGGAAGGTCAATGAGCAGTTCTTC.

In the case of this clonotype: A much larger clone differs from this one at a single base, so this may be a read error. The gene calls are TRBV20-1 and TRBJ1-5; possible D gene TRBD1, 5 bases. The CDR3 is made up of 14 amino acids. Trimming removed 2 bases from V and 0 bases from J, with 8 bases in between. Looked up from germline, CDR1 is DFQATT and CDR2 is SNEGSKA (reference sequence). The CDR3 reads CSARKDISNQPQHF. In DNA, the CDR3 is TGCAGTGCTAGAAAGGACATTAGCAATCAGCCCCAGCATTTT.

Concerning this clonotype itself: This may stem from a read error, because a much larger clone lies one nucleotide away. The rearrangement joins TRBV7-9 to TRBJ2-7, with 10 nucleotides matching TRBD2. Germline-derived CDR1 and CDR2 are SEHNR and FQNEAQ (reference sequence). The CDR3 totals 15 residues. CDR3 coding DNA: TGTGCCATCAGCTTATTACAGCGGGAGGGCCAGGAGCAGTACTTC. Translation gives CAISLLQREGQEQYF.

This clonotype was seen many times. This rearrangement joins TRBV28 to TRBJ2-3; 7 bases agree with TRBD1. Unmatched junction bases numbered 13, after V lost 4 bases and J lost 0 bases. The CDR3 spans 18 residues. Germline CDR1 MDHEN, CDR2 SYDVKM. The CDR3 loop is CASSSSQGPLESTDTQYF. The CDR3 DNA reads as TGTGCCAGCAGTTCATCACAGGGGCCCTTAGAAAGCACAGATACGCAGTATTTT.

This clonotype was observed many times. The chain combines TRBV18 with TRBJ2-4; the D gene is possibly TRBD1 (6 bases). CDR3 length: 15 residues. Per germline, CDR1 KGHSH and CDR2 LQKENI. Trimming removed 3 bases from V and 1 base from J, with 10 bases in between. CDR3 protein: CASSPRGFAKNIQYF. In nucleotides, the CDR3 is TGTGCCAGCTCACCCAGGGGTTTCGCCAAAAACATTCAGTACTTC.

Points on this clonotype: The CDR3 does not end in the conserved phenylalanine or tryptophan, so this is likely a read error. The chain joins TRBV19 to TRBJ2-7, with D tentatively TRBD2 (5 bases). Between the trimmed V and J ends, which lost 1 base and 5 bases, there was a span of 15 bases. Germline V gene sequence: CDR1 LNHDA, CDR2 SQIVND (reference sequence). The CDR3 length is 15 residues. In DNA form, the CDR3 reads TGTGCCAGTAGTATAGGCACCTTGGAGGTAAACGAGCAGTACCTC. Amino acids: CASSIGTLEVNEQYL.